This T cell receptor beta chain was captured in a study of blood T cell repertoires in COVID-19 (dated by TCRdb to 2020 to 2022). Regarding the research as a whole: Samples from collaborators originated in the United States, Italy and Spain and spanned both the acute and convalescent phases of COVID-19. The prospective study material was composed of cDNA or gDNA derived from T cells, B-cell-depleted T cells, or PBMCs. Subjects who had been exposed to COVID-19, were actively infected with it, or had recovered from it provided the deeply sampled blood TCRbeta repertoires that made up the dataset. The repertoires were released in a freely available public database meant as a resource for research on the immune response to SARS-CoV-2. Samples were obtained from the ongoing ImmuneRACE study (first 160 participants) and from 1,200 or so subjects provided by 6 global collaborators. Nearly every sample came with metadata listing a de-identified subject ID, COVID-19 status, age in years and sex. Where available, HLA class I and class II types were obtained from metadata supplied by the sample provider rather than from assay-based typing. General study outcomes and caveats: How much clinical and demographic metadata was included differed by source and by participant, and the metadata was provided uncurated.

Taken from the germline V gene, the CDR1 and CDR2 loops are SGHRS and YFSETQ. The CDR3 starts with the cysteine, ends with the phenylalanine, and has 18 residues. The retained sequence is limited to the CDR3, 54 bases, with the frame set at the first base. The junction shows trimming of 5 bases on V and 1 base on J, plus 22 bases between the germline ends. To note about this clone: Its antigen is still unknown. No much larger clonotype is one base removed from it; base qualities were not supplied.

Enrolling through a virtual design, the prospective study's participants ranged in age from roughly 18 to 89 years and lived across 20 to 25 United States geographic areas. To assign participants to cohorts, the prospective study relied on clinical history that participants themselves reported in a screening survey and a study questionnaire. Each participant in the prospective study had whole blood, serum and a nasopharyngeal or oropharyngeal swab collected by mobile phlebotomists. Prospective study participants could optionally give additional blood draws and questionnaires over an approximately two-month period. Before DNA extraction, blood samples from the prospective study were shipped at room temperature or frozen. The immunoSEQ Assay, a bias-controlled multiplex PCR, was used to amplify TCRbeta CDR3 regions from genomic DNA. Regarding the original processing steps: Nucleated cell counts per sample were estimated from amplification of reference gene primers within the assay. To quantify the absolute abundance of each unique TCRbeta CDR3 rearrangement, sequence reads were collapsed and filtered. For each sample, productive Simpson clonality was calculated as the square root of Simpson's diversity index over productive rearrangements. The immuneACCESS repertoire file appears here via TCRdb, limited to in-frame rearrangements. These files lack a portion of the clones; in checked studies, under half of the deficit traces to unresolved V genes, and the cause of the others is not known. V, J and clone size reflect that table, while D and trimming were determined from the DNA. This sample gives over 200,000 clones in total; around 88% of them show up just once. Approximately 2.5% of the sample goes to the ten largest clones.

The rearranged segments are TRBV5-1 and TRBJ2-1; the D gene is perhaps TRBD2, from 7 matching bases. Material for sequencing was PBMCs or T cells enriched from blood (not recorded which). This TCR came from a woman between 40 and 55 years old with acute COVID-19. The CDR3 region has the sequence CASRPRGDNAPSYNEQFF. The DNA is TGCGCCAGCAGACCACGGGGGGACAACGCACCTTCCTACAATGAGCAGTTCTTC.